Ten or more counts support the clone carrying this T cell receptor beta chain. This sample was taken from a study of T cells after yellow fever vaccination. TCRdb re-called the 5' RACE reads through MiXCR, storing one row per CDR3 protein. The data contain some 290,000 distinct CDR3 sequences, around a tenth of them singletons. V gave up 0 bases and J gave up 4 bases; unmatched junction bases: 6. The CDR3 consists of 16 residues. Germline V gene sequence: CDR1 SGHRS, CDR2 YFSETQ. Source: CD4+ T cells sorted from PBMCs, taken 45 days after the yellow fever booster vaccination. The sequence was obtained from a man younger than 35 who received the YFV17D yellow fever vaccine. This rearrangement joins TRBV5-1 to TRBJ2-3; the match to TRBD1 covers 9 bases. CDR3 sequence reads: CASSLAGTGKADTQYF. CDR3 coding DNA: TGCGCCAGCAGCTTGGCCGGGACAGGGAAGGCAGATACGCAGTATTTT.